A single TCR beta chain is shown here with its context. As originally analysed: It was from reference gene primer amplification that nucleated cell counts were estimated. TCRdb keeps only in-frame clones here, not all; method: immunoSEQ multiplex PCR. The V and J calls and the clone size are those of that table, but D and trimming were determined from the DNA. The sample yields 95,000 to 150,000 clones, about four fifths seen once. Per germline, CDR1 MRHNA and CDR2 SNTAGT. J was trimmed by 4 bases and V by 2 bases; bases with no gene match: 10. The CDR3 is 17 residues long. This record comes from a study of blood T cell repertoires in COVID-19. Background on the study: The United States, Italy and Spain provided the acute and convalescent COVID-19 samples.

J is TRBJ2-2 and V is TRBV6-4, with 7 bases lining up with TRBD1. This clonotype was obtained from a man aged 55-75 years with active or convalescent COVID-19. Sequenced input: peripheral blood. CDR3: CASSDTGEKRLTGELFF. The CDR3 nucleotides read TGTGCCAGCAGTGACACAGGGGAAAAGCGGCTCACCGGGGAGCTGTTTTTT.